This is a list of T cell receptor beta chains from one sample in a study of blood T cells in healthy people across ages. TCRdb re-analysed the 5' RACE reads in MiXCR, keeping a single row per CDR3 protein. Among 760,000 or so distinct CDR3 sequences, roughly 25% were seen once, and the ten largest hold under 10%. This sample was also put to use in a study of T cells of mothers and their children.

Sequencing was carried out using blood. Receptors originate from a boy between 10 and 17 years old in good health. Each CDR3 is given with its conserved first and last residue. D genes are given only for firm matches. Size tells how often a clone was seen (once, few, many) or the class of an expanded clone, and some rows leave it out.

>NA|TRBV12-5|TRBJ2-2|few
CASGLWGYGELFF
TGTGCTAGTGGTTTGTGGGGGTACGGGGAGCTGTTTTTT
>NA|TRBV19|TRBJ1-5|NA
CASSGFGSQPQHF
TGTGCCAGTTCAGGGTTTGGAAGTCAGCCCCAGCATTTT
>TRBD2|TRBV12-3/TRBV12-4|TRBJ2-1|NA
CASSFLLSGSKYNEQFF
TGTGCCAGCAGTTTTTTATTGAGCGGGAGTAAGTACAATGAGCAGTTCTTC
>NA|TRBV3-1|TRBJ2-7|NA
CASQESSLYEQYF
TGTGCCAGCCAGGAAAGTTCCCTCTACGAGCAGTACTTC
>TRBD2|TRBV29-1|TRBJ2-7|NA
CSVGSGGPNYGQYF
TGCAGCGTTGGATCGGGGGGTCCTAACTACGGGCAGTACTTC
>TRBD1|TRBV12-3/TRBV12-4|TRBJ1-4|few
CASSLGTGGLTNEKLFF
TGTGCCAGCAGTTTGGGCACAGGGGGCTTAACTAATGAAAAACTGTTTTTT
>NA|TRBV4-1|TRBJ2-5|many
CASSPTAKGWTQYF
TGCGCCAGCAGTCCGACGGCAAAAGGGTGGACCCAGTACTTC
>NA|TRBV6-6|TRBJ2-5|NA
CASSYGGGPPETQYF
TGTGCCAGCAGTTACGGTGGGGGCCCTCCAGAGACCCAGTACTTC
>TRBD2|TRBV5-1|TRBJ2-5|NA
CASSPPFGAGEETQYF
TGCGCCAGCAGCCCCCCTTTCGGGGCGGGAGAAGAGACCCAGTACTTC
>NA|TRBV7-2|TRBJ2-4|NA
CASSLGGWFQYF
TGTGCCAGCAGCTTAGGAGGGTGGTTTCAGTACTTC
>TRBD2|TRBV2|TRBJ2-5|many
CATAGGETQYF
TGTGCCACCGCGGGGGGGGAGACCCAGTACTTC
>TRBD2|TRBV7-9|TRBJ2-5|NA
CASSRSTSLAGVEETQYF
TGTGCCAGCAGTCGCAGTACGTCTCTAGCGGGGGTAGAAGAGACCCAGTACTTC
>TRBD1|TRBV10-3|TRBJ2-3|NA
CAISGNPGQGAKDTQYF
TGTGCCATCAGTGGCAATCCGGGACAGGGGGCGAAAGATACGCAGTATTTT
>NA|TRBV6-5|TRBJ1-3|NA
CASSNSGESGPGNTIYF
TGTGCCAGCAGTAACTCGGGAGAGTCTGGCCCTGGAAACACCATATATTTT
>NA|TRBV10-3|TRBJ2-7|NA
CAISESFGGSTSYEQYF
TGTGCCATCAGTGAGTCATTCGGGGGCTCAACATCCTACGAGCAGTACTTC